This TCR beta chain was sequenced in a study of read filtering for tumor transcriptome and immune sequencing. Study-level findings and limits: This fraction held mixed bone marrow immune cells after CD138-negative sorting. Dropping single-read clonotypes raised IR-seq and RNA-seq shared-clonotype correlation.

This clonotype has at least ten counts. Antigen specificity is unknown. This library used roughly 400 ng RNA and molecular barcoded adaptors spanning alpha/delta and beta/gamma chains. TCRdb processed the reads anew with MiXCR; each CDR3 protein has one entry. The sample lists roughly 27,000 distinct CDR3 sequences; roughly 14% were seen once. The V segment lost 4 bases and the J segment 3 bases; nucleotides outside the gene matches: 10. The CDR3 extends over 15 amino acids. Germline-derived CDR1 and CDR2 are SGHDT and YYEEEE. The sample was a population of CD138-negative cells sorted from bone marrow. This sequence originates from a donor aged 40 or over with multiple myeloma. V gene TRBV5-6 combines with J gene TRBJ2-7, with 7 bases fitting TRBD1. CDR3 sequence: CASSGPGQLYYEQYF. The CDR3 bases are TGTGCCAGCAGCGGCCCGGGACAGCTTTACTACGAGCAGTACTTC.